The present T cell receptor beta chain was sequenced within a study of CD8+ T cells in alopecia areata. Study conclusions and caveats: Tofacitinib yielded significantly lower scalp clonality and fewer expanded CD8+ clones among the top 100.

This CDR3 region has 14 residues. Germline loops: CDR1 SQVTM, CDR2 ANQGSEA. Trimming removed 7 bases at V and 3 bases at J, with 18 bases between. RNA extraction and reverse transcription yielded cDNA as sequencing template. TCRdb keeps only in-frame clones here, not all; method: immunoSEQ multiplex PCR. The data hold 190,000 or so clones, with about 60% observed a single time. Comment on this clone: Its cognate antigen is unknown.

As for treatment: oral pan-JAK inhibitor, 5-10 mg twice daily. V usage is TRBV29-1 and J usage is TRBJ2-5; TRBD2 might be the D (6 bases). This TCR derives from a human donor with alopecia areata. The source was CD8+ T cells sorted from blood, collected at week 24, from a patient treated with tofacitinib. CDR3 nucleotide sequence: TGCAGCGCGCCCCGACCCGGGGGTGAAGAGACCCAGTACTTC. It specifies CSAPRPGGEETQYF.